The rows below give T cell receptor beta chains drawn from one sample of a study of control samples from healthy donors and cancer patients. Libraries were prepared by immunoSEQ multiplex PCR; TCRdb keeps only in-frame clonotypes and omits some of them. The table records 100,000 to 120,000 clones, around 80% of them present only once. Sequences were obtained from blood. These receptors were collected from a man in his late teens or twenties in good health. Each CDR3 is given with its conserved first and last residue.

V gene,CDR3 protein
TRBV12-3/TRBV12-4,CASSFSGREAFF
TRBV9,CASSGRGGGVGRSGYTF
TRBV27,CASRAGTGELFF
TRBV6-4,CASSETGGTYNEQFF
TRBV19,CASSIIAINPGNTIYF
TRBV30,CAWSIGQGGQPQHF
TRBV6-5,CASGIIRGHNEQFF
TRBV5-5,CASSSGHGNYGYTF
TRBV2,CASSARNNEQFF
TRBV25-1,CASSLKTSKTGHLYEQYF
TRBV24-1,CATSDMRESEKLFF
TRBV20-1,CSASSSGNRANEKLFF
TRBV27,CASSTSGYEQYF
TRBV7-7,CASSLQRGASSEQFF
TRBV6-2/TRBV6-3,CASSYEWTINEKLFF
TRBV5-6,CASRQYLGLAGARDTQYF
TRBV7-8,CASSFSRGRSGELFF
TRBV30,CAWRFKGRNGYTF
TRBV5-6,CASSLGPHMNTEALF
TRBV10-1,CASSESYGLWSGELFF
TRBV13,CASSLLQWGGSSGANVLTF
TRBV29-1,CSVEVGTYGYTF
TRBV29-1,CSGIGTAEKLFF
TRBV6-1,CASSEIGGGAYNEQFF
TRBV7-2,CASSFSQGSEAFF
TRBV7-8,CASSLDGRSTDTQYF
TRBV30,CAWSTRPLLSLTGELFF
TRBV12-3/TRBV12-4,CASSFSRGEAFF
TRBV11-2,CASSSRTGGLNTEAFF
TRBV4-2,CASSRGSGTDTQYF
TRBV5-1,CASSWGTASSDEQFF
TRBV3-1/TRBV3-2,CASSLRTVGGKETQYF
TRBV27,CASSLRESNQPQHF
TRBV6-2/TRBV6-3,CASSYYRTSSYEQYF
TRBV5-4,CASSRRQNTEAFF
TRBV3-1/TRBV3-2,CASSQERDRGLEQYF
TRBV7-9,CASSLGQVWDSSEKLFF
TRBV11-2,CASSPTTGSLSEQYF
TRBV3-1/TRBV3-2,CASSPPPGQGPTGELFF
TRBV30,CAWSVRVGQPQHF
TRBV6-5,CASRQQNTEAFF
TRBV27,CASSSGTLGRSPLHF
TRBV29-1,CSVVTVRGYGYTF
TRBV2,CASSQMPGQGFGYTF
TRBV3-1/TRBV3-2,CASSGPRDNRRDTEAFF
TRBV25-1,CASSERSRVAGGEEQFF
TRBV9,CASSVGGLDNEQFF
TRBV5-1,CASKGEETQYF
TRBV5-4,CASSLAAGELFF
TRBV7-2,CASSLTPQETQYF